The entry below describes one TCR beta chain. This clonotype was seen a handful of times. What antigen it recognizes has not been identified. No base qualities exist here, and no much larger clone lies one base off it. The sample belongs to a study of response to subunit inactivated influenza vaccine (dated by TCRdb to 2017 to 2018). For the study in its entirety: Deep quantitative profiling of the T cell receptor repertoire was used in the study to follow responses to a trivalent subunit inactivated influenza vaccine. Points the paper makes about the study in general: The authors suggested that each seasonal influenza vaccination may recruit only a limited number of new T cells.

The germline V gene yields SGHRS for CDR1 and YFSETQ for CDR2. Its CDR3 holds 16 amino acids, cysteine through phenylalanine. Left in the record is the CDR3 DNA by itself, 48 bases read in frame from the first base. A distance of 20 bases separates the germline ends of V and J, which lose 3 bases and 7 bases respectively. The library came from RT-PCR. For sequencing, an Illumina HiSeq 2500 was employed. The public sequencing data were trimmed at Q25 with fastp and processed into clonotypes with MiXCR by TCRdb, which kept only in-frame beta chains. A single entry per CDR3 protein holds the most common genes and DNA from its merged rows. The sample has about 650,000 distinct CDR3 sequences on record, 15% to 18% of them singletons. The ten largest clones add up to around a tenth of the sample.

The rearrangement combines TRBV5-1 with TRBJ2-1; the D gene is perhaps TRBD1, from 6 matching bases. The sample was PBMCs from blood, taken 11 to 12 days after vaccination. The receptor was isolated from a man in his forties or fifties who received an inactivated influenza vaccine. Donor details come from another sample of the same person, matched by shared clones. The CDR3 here reads CASSSNPGTTRNEQFF. The DNA sequence is given as TGCGCCAGCAGCTCCAACCCCGGGACAACAAGGAATGAGCAGTTCTTC.